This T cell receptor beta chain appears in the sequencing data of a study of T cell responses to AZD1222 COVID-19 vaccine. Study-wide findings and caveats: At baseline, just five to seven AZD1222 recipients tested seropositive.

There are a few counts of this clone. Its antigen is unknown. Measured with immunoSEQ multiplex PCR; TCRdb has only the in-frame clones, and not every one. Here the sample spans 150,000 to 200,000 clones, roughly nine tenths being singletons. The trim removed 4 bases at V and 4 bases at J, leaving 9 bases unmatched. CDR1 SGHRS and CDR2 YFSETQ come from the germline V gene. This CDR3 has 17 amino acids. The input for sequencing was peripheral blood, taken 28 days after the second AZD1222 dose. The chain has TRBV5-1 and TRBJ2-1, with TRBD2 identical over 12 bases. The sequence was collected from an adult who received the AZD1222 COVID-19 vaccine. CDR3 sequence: CASSRHLTSGGYNEQFF. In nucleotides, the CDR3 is TGCGCCAGCAGCAGACACCTCACTAGCGGGGGGTACAATGAGCAGTTCTTC.